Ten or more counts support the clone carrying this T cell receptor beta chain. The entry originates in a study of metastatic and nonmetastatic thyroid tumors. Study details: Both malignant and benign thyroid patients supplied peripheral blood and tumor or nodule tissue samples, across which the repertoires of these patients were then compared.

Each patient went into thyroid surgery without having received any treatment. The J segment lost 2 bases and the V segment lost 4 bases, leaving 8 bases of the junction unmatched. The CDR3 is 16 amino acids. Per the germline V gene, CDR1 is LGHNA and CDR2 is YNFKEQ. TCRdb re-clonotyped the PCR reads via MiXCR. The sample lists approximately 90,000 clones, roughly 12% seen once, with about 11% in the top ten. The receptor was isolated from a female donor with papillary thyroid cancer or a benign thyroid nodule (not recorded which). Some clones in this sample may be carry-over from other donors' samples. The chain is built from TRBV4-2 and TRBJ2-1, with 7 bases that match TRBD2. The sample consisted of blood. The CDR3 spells CASSLPGGSTYNEQFF. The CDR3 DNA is TGTGCCAGCAGCCTCCCGGGCGGGAGCACCTACAATGAGCAGTTCTTC.